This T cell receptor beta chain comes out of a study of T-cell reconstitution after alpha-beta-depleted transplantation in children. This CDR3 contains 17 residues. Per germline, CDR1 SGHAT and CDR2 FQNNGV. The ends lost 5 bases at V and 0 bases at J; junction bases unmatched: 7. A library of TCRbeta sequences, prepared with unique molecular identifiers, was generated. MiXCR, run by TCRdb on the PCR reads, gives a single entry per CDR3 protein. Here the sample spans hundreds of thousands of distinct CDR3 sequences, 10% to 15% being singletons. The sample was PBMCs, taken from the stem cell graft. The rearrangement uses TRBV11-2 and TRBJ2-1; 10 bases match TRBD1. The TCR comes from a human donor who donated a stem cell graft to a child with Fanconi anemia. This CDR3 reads CASSLGTGVSSYNEQFF. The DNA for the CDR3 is TGTGCCAGCAGCCTCGGGACAGGGGTATCCTCCTACAATGAGCAGTTCTTC.